This entry lists 18 T cell receptor beta chains sequenced from one sample in a study of type 1 regulatory T cells. TCRdb reprocessed the reads with MiXCR, giving one entry per CDR3 protein. This sample has 15,000 to 20,000 distinct CDR3 sequences, with 9.5% to 13% found just once. Sequencing was carried out using CD4+ T cells, either the whole sample or a sorted fraction (not recorded which). Receptor source: a human donor in good health.

The J gene is TRBJ2-7, the V gene TRBV28, with D maybe TRBD2 (5 bases). The CDR3 consists of 12 residues. Per the germline V gene, CDR1 is MDHEN and CDR2 is SYDVKM. The V gene lost 3 bases and the J gene lost 7 bases, with 10 bases spanning the gap. Here the CDR3 DNA reads TGTGCCAGCAGTTTTAGGGCGGGTGAGCAGTACTTC. Encoded protein: CASSFRAGEQYF.

In its sample, this clonotype was seen many times. The CDR3 DNA is TGTGCCAGCCGACTAGCGGGAGCTTACGAGCAGTACTTC. Translated: CASRLAGAYEQYF. This chain joins TRBV7-2 and TRBJ2-7; 12 positions match TRBD2. V gave up 8 bases and J gave up 4 bases; unmatched junction bases: 3. Germline V gene sequence: CDR1 SGHTA, CDR2 FQGNSA. The CDR3 is 13 residues long.

This clonotype has only a few counts. The rearrangement links TRBV2 to TRBJ2-3; D is perhaps TRBD1 or TRBD2 (6 bases each). V lost 6 bases, J lost 3 bases, and 13 bases lay in between. Germline V gene lookup returns CDR1 SNHLY and CDR2 FYNNEI. The CDR3 has 14 residues. CDR3 in amino acids: CASRRGGLTDTQYF. The DNA of the CDR3 is TGTGCCAGCAGACGAGGGGGGCTGACAGATACGCAGTATTTT.

In its sample, this clonotype was seen many times. The rearrangement links TRBV7-6 to TRBJ2-1, with D unclear. The CDR3 is 15 amino acids. V lost 7 bases and J 2 bases, leaving 15 bases between the germline ends. Germline V CDR1 and CDR2: SGHVS, FNYEAQ. The CDR3 coding sequence is TGTGCCAGCACCAAAAACAGCAACCCCTACAATGAGCAGTTCTTC. Translation: CASTKNSNPYNEQFF.

The CDR3 region is CASSQDYGELFF. The CDR3 region has the DNA TGTGCCAGCAGCCAAGATTACGGGGAGCTGTTTTTT. The chain carries TRBV3-1 and TRBJ2-2; D ambiguous. This CDR3 region has 12 residues. Per the germline V gene, CDR1 is LGHDT and CDR2 is YNNKEL (reference sequence). Trimming removed 0 bases from V and 7 bases from J, with 3 bases in between.

This clonotype was picked up one time. A much larger clone sits a single nucleotide away, making a read error possible. The chain is built from TRBV7-6 and TRBJ1-1; the D gene is possibly TRBD1 (6 bases). The CDR3 has 16 amino acids. Germline-derived CDR1 and CDR2 are SGHVS and FNYEAQ. Trimming stripped 2 bases from V and 1 base from J, with 14 bases between. As DNA, the CDR3 is TGTGCCAGCAGCTTACAGAAGGCCAGGGGGAACACTGAAGCTTTCTTT. Its protein is CASSLQKARGNTEAFF.

The DNA of the CDR3 is TGCGCCAGCAGCTCCCAAACTAGCGGGATCAATGAGCAGTTCTTC. This gives the protein CASSSQTSGINEQFF. This chain joins TRBV5-1 and TRBJ2-1; 10 bases are a match to TRBD2. The CDR3 runs 15 residues. V lost 3 bases and J lost 6; bases outside the gene matches: 6. The germline V gene encodes CDR1 SGHRS and CDR2 YFSETQ.

This clonotype came up many times. This sequence joins TRBV27 and TRBJ2-1; D possibly corresponds to TRBD2 (5 bases). Trimming cost V 6 bases and J 4 bases, with 16 bases left between them. The CDR3 contains 15 residues. Germline V gene data show CDR1 as MNHEY and CDR2 as SMNVEV (reference sequence). CDR3 protein: CASSRKRRPYNEQFF. CDR3 in DNA: TGTGCCAGCAGCCGTAAGCGGAGACCTTACAATGAGCAGTTCTTC.

This clonotype was seen a few times. CDR3 sequence: CASSGRDRYYGYTF. Here the CDR3 DNA reads TGTGCCAGCAGTGGCCGGGACAGATACTATGGCTACACCTTC. The chain recombines TRBV6-5 with TRBJ1-2; the match to TRBD1 covers 7 bases. The CDR3 contains 14 residues. CDR1 is MNHEY and CDR2 is SVGAGI in the germline V gene. V lost 5 bases to trimming and J lost 3 bases; unmatched junction nucleotides: 6.

Concerning this clonotype: A much more abundant neighbour one base away suggests this may be a read error. The V gene is TRBV5-1, the J gene TRBJ2-1; 8 bases align to TRBD2. This CDR3 spans 15 amino acids. Germline trimming cut 0 bases from V and 9 bases from J; bases unmatched to any gene: 8. Germline V gene data show CDR1 as SGHRS and CDR2 as YFSETQ. The chain's CDR3 is CASSLASPLAGEQFF. The DNA for the CDR3 is TGCGCCAGCAGCTTGGCCTCCCCGCTAGCGGGTGAGCAGTTCTTC.

This clonotype was observed at least ten times. The chain links TRBV12-3 or TRBV12-4 to TRBJ2-5; the D gene could be TRBD1 or TRBD2 (5 bases each). This CDR3 comprises 13 residues. V was shortened by 6 bases and J by 4 bases, with 12 bases between the two germline ends. The CDR3 DNA is TGTGCCAGCAGACGGGACCCCCCAGAGACCCAGTACTTC. Its translation is CASRRDPPETQYF.

In its sample, this clonotype was seen a few times. V gene TRBV7-2 combines with J gene TRBJ2-3, with TRBD1 identical over 9 bases. Germline lookup yields CDR1 SGHTA and CDR2 FQGNSA. The CDR3 is 16 residues long. With 2 bases clipped from V and 3 bases from J, the junction kept 6 bases outside the gene matches. The CDR3 region is CASSLLQGAGTDTQYF. CDR3 DNA sequence: TGTGCCAGCAGCTTACTACAGGGGGCGGGTACAGATACGCAGTATTTT.

At least ten counts were recorded for this clonotype. This sequence joins TRBV9 and TRBJ2-5, with 9 positions matching TRBD2. The CDR3 length is 16 residues. Trimming cost V 4 bases and J 4 bases; bases outside gene matches: 11. Per the germline V gene, CDR1 is SGDLS and CDR2 is YYNGEE. CDR3 amino acids: CASSPLLAGVGETQYF. For the CDR3, the DNA is TGTGCCAGCAGCCCCCTGTTAGCGGGAGTTGGAGAGACCCAGTACTTC.

This clonotype showed up many times. V gene TRBV20-1 combines with J gene TRBJ2-7; D is possibly TRBD2 (6 bases). V dropped 6 bases and J dropped 2 bases, with 14 bases sitting between them. CDR1 is DFQATT and CDR2 is SNEGSKA in the germline V gene (reference sequence). The CDR3 has 13 residues. This chain's CDR3 is CSAPRDGAYEQYF. In nucleotides, the CDR3 is TGCAGTGCCCCGCGGGACGGAGCCTACGAGCAGTACTTC.

In its sample, this clonotype was seen many times. The V call is TRBV20-1, the J call TRBJ2-3; D might be TRBD1 (6 bases). CDR1 and CDR2 (germline): DFQATT, SNEGSKA (reference sequence). The V end lost 1 base, the J end lost 2 bases, and 10 bases lay between the germline ends. CDR3 length: 14 residues. The CDR3 region has the DNA TGCAGTGCTAGAGTTGGGGGCCTCACAGATACGCAGTATTTT. Protein sequence: CSARVGGLTDTQYF.

A few counts support this clonotype. The chain carries TRBV30 and TRBJ2-5, with D maybe TRBD1 (6 bases). Deletions cut 2 bases from V and 3 bases from J, with 19 bases between. The germline V gene encodes CDR1 GTSNPN and CDR2 SVGIG (reference sequence). The CDR3 length is 16 residues. CDR3 in DNA: TGTGCCTGGAGTTGGGGACATTCCCTAAACAAAGAGACCCAGTACTTC. Its protein is CAWSWGHSLNKETQYF.

Of note for this clonotype: A much larger clone sits a single nucleotide away, making a read error possible. The V gene is TRBV10-3, the J gene TRBJ1-1, with D unclear. The germline V gene has CDR1 ENHRY and CDR2 SYGVKD. This CDR3 region has 12 residues. Trimming took 10 bases from V and 0 from J, leaving 9 bases between them. The CDR3 loop is CATKGVNTEAFF. The CDR3 DNA sequence: TGTGCCACCAAAGGCGTGAACACTGAAGCTTTCTTT.

This clonotype was seen repeatedly, ten times or more. The chain has TRBV7-2 and TRBJ1-6; no firm D call. CDR3 size: 13 residues. V was pared by 5 bases and J by 8 bases, with 10 bases between. CDR1 SGHTA and CDR2 FQGNSA come from the germline V gene. CDR3 in amino acids: CASSPSVDSPLHF. The CDR3, as DNA: TGTGCCAGCAGCCCCTCCGTGGATTCACCCCTCCACTTT.